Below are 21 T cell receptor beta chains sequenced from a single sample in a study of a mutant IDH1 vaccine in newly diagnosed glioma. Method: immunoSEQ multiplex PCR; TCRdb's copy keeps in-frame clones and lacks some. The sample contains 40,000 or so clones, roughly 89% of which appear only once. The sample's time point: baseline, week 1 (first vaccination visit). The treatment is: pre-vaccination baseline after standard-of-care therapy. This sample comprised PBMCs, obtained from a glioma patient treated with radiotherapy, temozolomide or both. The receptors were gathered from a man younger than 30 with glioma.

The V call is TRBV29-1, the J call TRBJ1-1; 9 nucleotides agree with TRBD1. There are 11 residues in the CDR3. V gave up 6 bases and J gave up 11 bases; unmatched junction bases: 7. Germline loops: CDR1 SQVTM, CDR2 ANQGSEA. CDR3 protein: CSVMYRGHAFF. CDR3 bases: TGCAGCGTGATGTACAGGGGGCACGCTTTCTTT.

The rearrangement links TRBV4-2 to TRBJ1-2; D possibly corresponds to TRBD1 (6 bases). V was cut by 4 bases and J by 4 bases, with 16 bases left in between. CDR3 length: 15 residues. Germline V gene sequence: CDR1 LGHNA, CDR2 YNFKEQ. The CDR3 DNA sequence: TGTGCCAGCAGCCGCGGGGCGGGGGCAGTCTATGGCTACACCTTC. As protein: CASSRGAGAVYGYTF.

The CDR3 DNA sequence: TGTGCCAGCAGGACAGGGTTTTACAATGAGCAGTTCTTC. Amino acids: CASRTGFYNEQFF. This chain uses TRBV28 with TRBJ2-1, with TRBD1 identical over 7 bases. Germline CDR1 reads MDHEN; CDR2 reads SYDVKM. The CDR3 spans 13 residues. Unmatched junction bases numbered 3, after V lost 6 bases and J lost 4 bases. The entire variable domain, with the rest obtained from reference TRBV28 and TRBJ2-1, is as follows: DVKVTQSSRYLVKRTGEKVFLECVQDMDHENMFWYRQDPGLGLRLIYFSYDVKMKEKGDIPEGYSVSREKKERFSLILESASTNQTSMYLCASRTGFYNEQFFGPGTRLTVL.

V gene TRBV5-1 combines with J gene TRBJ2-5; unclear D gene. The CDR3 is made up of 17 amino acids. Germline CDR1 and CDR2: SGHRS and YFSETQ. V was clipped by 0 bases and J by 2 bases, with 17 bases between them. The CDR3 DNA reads TGCGCCAGCAGCTTGGGACTTGAGCGTCGAGGACAAGAGACCCAGTACTTC. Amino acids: CASSLGLERRGQETQYF.

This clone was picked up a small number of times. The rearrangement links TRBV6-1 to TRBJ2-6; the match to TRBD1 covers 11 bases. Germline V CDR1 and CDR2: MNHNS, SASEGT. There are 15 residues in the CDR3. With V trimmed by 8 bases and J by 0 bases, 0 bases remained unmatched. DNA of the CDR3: TGTGCCAGCGGGACAGGGGGCTCTGGGGCCAACGTCCTGACTTTC. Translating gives CASGTGGSGANVLTF.

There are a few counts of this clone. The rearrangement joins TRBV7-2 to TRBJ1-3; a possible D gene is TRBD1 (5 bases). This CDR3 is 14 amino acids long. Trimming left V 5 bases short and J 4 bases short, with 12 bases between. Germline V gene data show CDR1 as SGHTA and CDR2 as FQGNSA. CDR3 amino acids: CASSHRGRGNTIYF. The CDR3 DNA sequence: TGTGCCAGCAGCCATAGGGGTCGAGGAAACACCATATATTTT. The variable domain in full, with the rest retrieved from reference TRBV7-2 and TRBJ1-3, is GAGVSQSPSNKVTEKGKDVELRCDPISGHTALYWYRQSLGQGLEFLIYFQGNSAPDKSGLPSDRFSAERTGGSVSTLTIQRTQQEDSAVYLCASSHRGRGNTIYFGEGSWLTVV.

CDR3 nucleotide sequence: TGCAGCGTCCTCCCCGGGGGGCACTATGGCTACACCTTC. This gives the protein CSVLPGGHYGYTF. The gene calls are TRBV29-1 and TRBJ1-2; D is possibly TRBD1 (6 bases). The germline CDR1 and CDR2 sequences are SQVTM and ANQGSEA. V gave up 6 bases and J gave up 3 bases, with 14 bases separating them. The length of the CDR3 is 13 residues.

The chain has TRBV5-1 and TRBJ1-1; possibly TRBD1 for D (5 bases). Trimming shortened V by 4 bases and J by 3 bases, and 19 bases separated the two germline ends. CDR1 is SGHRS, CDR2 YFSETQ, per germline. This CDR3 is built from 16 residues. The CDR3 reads CASSPGAISWDTEAFF. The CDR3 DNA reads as TGCGCCAGCAGCCCCGGGGCAATCTCTTGGGACACTGAAGCTTTCTTT.

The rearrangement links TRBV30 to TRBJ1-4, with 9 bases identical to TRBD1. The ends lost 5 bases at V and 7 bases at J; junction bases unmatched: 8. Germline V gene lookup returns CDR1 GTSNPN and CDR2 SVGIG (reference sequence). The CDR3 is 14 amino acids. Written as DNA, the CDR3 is TGTGCCTGGGGGGTACAGGGGGCTGTTGAAAAACTGTTTTTT. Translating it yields CAWGVQGAVEKLFF. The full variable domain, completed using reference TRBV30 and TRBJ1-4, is SQTIHQWPATLVQPVGSPLSLECTVEGTSNPNLYWYRQAAGRGLQLLFYSVGIGQISSEVPQNLSASRPQDRQFILSSKKLLLSDSGFYLCAWGVQGAVEKLFFGSGTQLSVL.

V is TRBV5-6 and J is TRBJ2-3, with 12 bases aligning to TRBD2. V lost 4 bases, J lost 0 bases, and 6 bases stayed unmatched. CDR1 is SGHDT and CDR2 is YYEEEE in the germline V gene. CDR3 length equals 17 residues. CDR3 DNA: TGTGCCAGCAGCAGGGGACTAGCGGGCCTTAGCACAGATACGCAGTATTTT. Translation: CASSRGLAGLSTDTQYF.

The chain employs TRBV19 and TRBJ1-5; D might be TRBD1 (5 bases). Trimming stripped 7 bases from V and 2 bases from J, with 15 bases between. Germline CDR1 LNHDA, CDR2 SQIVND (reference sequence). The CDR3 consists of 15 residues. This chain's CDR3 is CASNRDPKGNQPQHF. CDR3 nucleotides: TGTGCCAGTAACCGGGACCCGAAGGGCAATCAGCCCCAGCATTTT.

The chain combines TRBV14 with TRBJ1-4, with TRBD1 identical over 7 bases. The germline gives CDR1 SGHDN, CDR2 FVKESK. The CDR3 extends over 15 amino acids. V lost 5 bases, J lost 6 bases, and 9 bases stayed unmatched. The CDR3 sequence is CASSNSQGKDEKLFF. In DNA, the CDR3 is TGTGCCAGCAGCAACTCACAGGGGAAGGATGAAAAACTGTTTTTT.

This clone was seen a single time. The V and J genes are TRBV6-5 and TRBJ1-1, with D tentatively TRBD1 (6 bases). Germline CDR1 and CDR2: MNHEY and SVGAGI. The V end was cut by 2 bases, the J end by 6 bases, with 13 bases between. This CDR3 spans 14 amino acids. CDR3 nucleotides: TGTGCCAGCAGTTACAGGGTTGGGGGGCCTGAAGCTTTCTTT. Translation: CASSYRVGGPEAFF.

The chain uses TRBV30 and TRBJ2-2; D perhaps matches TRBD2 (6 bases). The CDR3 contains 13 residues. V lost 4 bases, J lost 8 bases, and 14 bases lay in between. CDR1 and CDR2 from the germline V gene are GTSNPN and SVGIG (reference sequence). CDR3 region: CAWTRRETGELFF. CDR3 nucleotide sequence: TGTGCCTGGACCAGACGGGAGACGGGGGAGCTGTTTTTT.

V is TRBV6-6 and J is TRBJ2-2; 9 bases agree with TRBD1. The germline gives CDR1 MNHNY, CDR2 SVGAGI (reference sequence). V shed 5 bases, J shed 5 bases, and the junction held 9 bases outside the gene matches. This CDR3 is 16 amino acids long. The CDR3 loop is CASSHDRGSWTGELFF. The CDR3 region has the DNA TGTGCCAGCAGTCATGACAGGGGGTCGTGGACCGGGGAGCTGTTTTTT.

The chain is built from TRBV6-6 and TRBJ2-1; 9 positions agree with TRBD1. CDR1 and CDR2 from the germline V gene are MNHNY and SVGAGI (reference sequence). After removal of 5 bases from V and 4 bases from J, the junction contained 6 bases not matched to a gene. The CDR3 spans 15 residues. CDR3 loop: CASSTGTGTYNEQFF. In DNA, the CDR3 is TGTGCCAGCAGTACAGGGACAGGGACGTACAATGAGCAGTTCTTC.

In DNA, the CDR3 is TGCGCCAGCAGCTTTGGGGGTCGGGAGGAGACCCAGTACTTC. This encodes CASSFGGREETQYF. The rearrangement uses TRBV5-1 and TRBJ2-5; a weak D match, TRBD2 (6 bases). This CDR3 is 14 amino acids long. The germline V gene encodes CDR1 SGHRS and CDR2 YFSETQ. Trimming pared 2 bases from V and 5 bases from J, leaving 13 bases between.

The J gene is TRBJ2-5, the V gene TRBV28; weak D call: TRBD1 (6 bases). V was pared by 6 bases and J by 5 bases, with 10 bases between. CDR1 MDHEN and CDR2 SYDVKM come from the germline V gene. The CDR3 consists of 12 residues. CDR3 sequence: CASRGAGETQYF. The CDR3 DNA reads TGTGCCAGCAGGGGGGCTGGGGAGACCCAGTACTTC.

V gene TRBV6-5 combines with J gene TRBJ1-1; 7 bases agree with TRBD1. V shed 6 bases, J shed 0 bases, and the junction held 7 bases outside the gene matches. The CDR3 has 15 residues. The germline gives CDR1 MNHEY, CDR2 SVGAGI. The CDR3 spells CASSPSGQLNTEAFF. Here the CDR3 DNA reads TGTGCCAGCAGCCCCTCGGGACAGCTGAACACTGAAGCTTTCTTT.

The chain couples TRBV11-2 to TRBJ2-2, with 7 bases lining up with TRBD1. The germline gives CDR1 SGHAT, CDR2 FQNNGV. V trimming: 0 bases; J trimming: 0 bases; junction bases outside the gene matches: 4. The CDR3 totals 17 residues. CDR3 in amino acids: CASSLDRDSANTGELFF. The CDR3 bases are TGTGCCAGCAGCTTAGATAGGGACAGCGCGAACACCGGGGAGCTGTTTTTT.

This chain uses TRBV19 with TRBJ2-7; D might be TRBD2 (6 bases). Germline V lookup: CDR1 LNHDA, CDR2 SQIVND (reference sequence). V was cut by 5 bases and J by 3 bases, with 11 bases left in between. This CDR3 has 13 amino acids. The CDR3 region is CASSLAGGYEQYF. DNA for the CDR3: TGTGCCAGTAGTCTAGCCGGGGGCTACGAGCAGTACTTC. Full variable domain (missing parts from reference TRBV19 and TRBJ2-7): DGGITQSPKYLFRKEGQNVTLSCEQNLNHDAMYWYRQDPGQGLRLIYYSQIVNDFQKGDIAEGYSVSREKKESFPLTVTSAQKNPTAFYLCASSLAGGYEQYFGPGTRLTVT.